The present T cell receptor (beta chain) was sequenced within a study of T cells in Graves' hyperthyroidism and ophthalmopathy. CDR1 KGHDR and CDR2 SFDVKD come from the germline V gene. The CDR3 sequence is 15 residues long. Trimming shortened V by 3 bases and J by 0 bases, and 8 bases separated the two germline ends. Amplification of TCR beta CDR3 regions used RNA as the template. Primed by the HTBI set, a first-round RT-PCR was run on the TCR CDR3. TCRdb re-derived calls from the multiplex PCR reads in MiXCR, one entry per CDR3 protein. In the table there are some 620,000 distinct CDR3 sequences, 16% of which are singletons.

The TCR sequence derives from a woman aged 30 to 39 with Graves' hyperthyroidism. Sequenced sample: blood. The chain carries TRBV24-1 and TRBJ2-4; D is unclear. CDR3 coding DNA: TGTGCCACCAGTGATCAGACTTCAGCCAAAAACATTCAGTACTTC. Encoded protein: CATSDQTSAKNIQYF.